The clone carrying this T cell receptor beta chain was seen a single time. Its antigen is currently unknown. Generated by immunoSEQ multiplex PCR, the TCRdb table keeps only in-frame clones and is missing some. The repertoire includes some 170,000 clones, about 92% of them detected once, and 2.6% sits in the top ten. The data were taken from a study of T cell responses to AZD1222 COVID-19 vaccine. Overall study results and limits: Repertoire sampling was restricted to post-peak T cell response timepoints. The study found Spike-specific TCR breadth and depth rose after two AZD1222 doses.

Trimming removed 4 bases at V and 4 bases at J, with 10 bases between. Per germline, CDR1 LNHDA and CDR2 SQIVND (reference sequence). The CDR3 is 13 residues long. The sequence came from an adult in good health. The rearrangement uses TRBV19 and TRBJ1-1; D might be TRBD1 (6 bases). Sequencing used peripheral blood, obtained on day 0 of AZD1222 vaccination. CDR3 DNA: TGTGCCAGTAGTAAGGGGGGCCTCACTGAAGCTTTCTTT. It specifies CASSKGGLTEAFF. Variable domain in full (rest from reference TRBV19 and TRBJ1-1): DGGITQSPKYLFRKEGQNVTLSCEQNLNHDAMYWYRQDPGQGLRLIYYSQIVNDFQKGDIAEGYSVSREKKESFPLTVTSAQKNPTAFYLCASSKGGLTEAFFGQGTRLTVV.